A single T cell receptor (beta chain) is shown here with its context. The second PCR ran about 6 to 12 cycles with a sample-barcoded 5' primer and J-beta primers. TCRdb processed the 5' RACE reads anew with MiXCR; each CDR3 protein has one entry. The data contain 1.5 million to 2 million distinct CDR3 sequences, about two fifths of them seen just once; the ten biggest clones take up roughly 24%. The data were taken from a study of blood T cells in healthy people across ages. Germline values: CDR1 SGHTA, CDR2 FQGNSA. CDR3 length equals 19 residues. Trimming took 0 bases from V and 0 from J, leaving 18 bases between them.

This chain links TRBV7-2 with TRBJ2-1, with D possibly being TRBD2 (6 bases). Sequencing was carried out using blood. This TCR was sampled from a human donor in good health. The CDR3, as DNA: TGTGCCAGCAGCTTAGCGGGGGGATCTTTACTGAGCTCCTACAATGAGCAGTTCTTC. It translates to CASSLAGGSLLSSYNEQFF.